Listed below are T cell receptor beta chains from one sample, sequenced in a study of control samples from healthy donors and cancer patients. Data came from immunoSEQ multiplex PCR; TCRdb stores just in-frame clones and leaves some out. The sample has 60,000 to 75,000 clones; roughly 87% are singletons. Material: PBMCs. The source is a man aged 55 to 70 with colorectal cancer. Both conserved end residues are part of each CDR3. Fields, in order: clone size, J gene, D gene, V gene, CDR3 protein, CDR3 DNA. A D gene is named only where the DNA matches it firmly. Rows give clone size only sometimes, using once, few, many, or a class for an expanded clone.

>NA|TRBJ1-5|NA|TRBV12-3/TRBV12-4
CASSFSAEPQHF
TGTGCCAGCAGTTTCTCGGCTGAGCCCCAGCATTTT
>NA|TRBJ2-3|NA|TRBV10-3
CAISEFGLAGTDTQYF
TGTGCCATCAGTGAGTTCGGTCTAGCTGGCACAGATACGCAGTATTTT
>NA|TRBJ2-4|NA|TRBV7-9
CASTTTGGAKNIQYF
TGTGCCAGCACCACCACCGGAGGGGCCAAAAACATTCAGTACTTC
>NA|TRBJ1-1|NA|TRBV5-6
CAGTKDRNTEAFF
TGTGCCGGCACCAAGGACAGGAACACTGAAGCTTTCTTT
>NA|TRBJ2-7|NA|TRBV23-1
CASSQIRYLEQYF
TGCGCCAGCAGTCAAATCCGCTATCTCGAGCAGTACTTC
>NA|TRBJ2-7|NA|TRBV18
CASSPRRTGTYEQYF
TGTGCCAGCTCACCAAGGAGGACTGGAACCTACGAGCAGTACTTC
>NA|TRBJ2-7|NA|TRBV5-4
CASSLSRGGYEQYF
TGTGCCAGCAGCTTGTCCAGGGGGGGGTACGAGCAGTACTTC
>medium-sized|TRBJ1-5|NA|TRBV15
CATAIGGINQPQHF
TGTGCCACAGCGATTGGGGGCATCAATCAGCCCCAGCATTTT
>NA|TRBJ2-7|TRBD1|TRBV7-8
CASSFGTGGIYEQYF
TGTGCCAGCAGCTTCGGGACAGGGGGCATTTACGAGCAGTACTTC
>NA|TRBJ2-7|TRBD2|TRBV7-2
CASSFGGGSYEQYF
TGTGCCAGCAGCTTCGGGGGGGGTTCCTACGAGCAGTACTTC
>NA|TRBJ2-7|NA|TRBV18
CASSPRSGRGNSYEQYF
TGTGCCAGCTCACCCCGATCTGGGAGGGGGAACTCCTACGAGCAGTACTTC
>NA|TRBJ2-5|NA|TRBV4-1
CASSREARRETQYF
TGCGCCAGCAGCCGAGAGGCCCGCCGGGAGACCCAGTACTTC
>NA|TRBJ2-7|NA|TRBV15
CATSRGANSYEQYF
TGTGCCACCAGCAGAGGGGCAAACTCCTACGAGCAGTACTTC
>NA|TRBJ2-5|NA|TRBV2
CASRAYQETQYF
TGTGCCAGCAGGGCTTACCAAGAGACCCAGTACTTC
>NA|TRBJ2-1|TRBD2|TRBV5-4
CASSLVSGVSQEQFF
TGTGCCAGCAGCTTGGTTAGCGGGGTCTCCCAGGAGCAGTTCTTC
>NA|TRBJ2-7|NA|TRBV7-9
CASSRSYEQYF
TGTGCCAGCTCCAGGTCCTACGAGCAGTACTTC
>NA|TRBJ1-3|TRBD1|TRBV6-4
CASSDSGLQGAPLSGNTIYF
TGTGCCAGCAGTGACTCAGGATTACAGGGGGCGCCCCTCTCTGGAAACACCATATATTTT
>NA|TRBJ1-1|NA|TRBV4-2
CASSQGVNTEAFF
TGTGCCAGCAGCCAAGGGGTGAACACTGAAGCTTTCTTT
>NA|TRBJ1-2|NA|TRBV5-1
CASSLAGHSVYGYTF
TGCGCCAGCAGCTTGGCGGGTCACTCGGTCTATGGCTACACCTTC
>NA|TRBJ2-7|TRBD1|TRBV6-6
CASRTNRDRGFYEQYF
TGTGCCAGCAGGACCAACCGGGACAGGGGTTTCTACGAGCAGTACTTC
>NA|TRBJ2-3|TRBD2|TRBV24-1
CATSPSGGGDTQYF
TGTGCCACCAGTCCGTCGGGGGGAGGGGATACGCAGTATTTT
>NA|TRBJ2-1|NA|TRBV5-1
CASSLAEGSSSYNEQFF
TGCGCCAGCAGCTTGGCCGAAGGGTCAAGCTCCTACAATGAGCAGTTCTTC
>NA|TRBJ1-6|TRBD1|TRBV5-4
CASSSPGQGRNSPLHF
TGTGCCAGCAGCTCGCCGGGACAGGGGAGAAATTCACCCCTCCACTTT
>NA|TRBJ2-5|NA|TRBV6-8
CASSYGLAGPETQYF
TGTGCCAGCAGTTACGGGCTAGCAGGTCCGGAGACCCAGTACTTC
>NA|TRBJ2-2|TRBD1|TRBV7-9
CASSPRQGPNTGELFF
TGTGCCAGCAGCCCACGACAGGGGCCGAACACCGGGGAGCTGTTTTTT
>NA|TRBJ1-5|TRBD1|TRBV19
CASSDPGQTFDQPQHF
TGTGCCAGTAGTGATCCGGGACAGACTTTCGATCAGCCCCAGCATTTT
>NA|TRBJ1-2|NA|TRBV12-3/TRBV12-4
CASSLAGVDGYTF
TGTGCCAGCAGTTTAGCGGGAGTGGATGGCTACACCTTC
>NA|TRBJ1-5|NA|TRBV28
CASSLIMGSSNQPQHF
TGTGCCAGCAGTTTAATAATGGGATCAAGCAATCAGCCCCAGCATTTT